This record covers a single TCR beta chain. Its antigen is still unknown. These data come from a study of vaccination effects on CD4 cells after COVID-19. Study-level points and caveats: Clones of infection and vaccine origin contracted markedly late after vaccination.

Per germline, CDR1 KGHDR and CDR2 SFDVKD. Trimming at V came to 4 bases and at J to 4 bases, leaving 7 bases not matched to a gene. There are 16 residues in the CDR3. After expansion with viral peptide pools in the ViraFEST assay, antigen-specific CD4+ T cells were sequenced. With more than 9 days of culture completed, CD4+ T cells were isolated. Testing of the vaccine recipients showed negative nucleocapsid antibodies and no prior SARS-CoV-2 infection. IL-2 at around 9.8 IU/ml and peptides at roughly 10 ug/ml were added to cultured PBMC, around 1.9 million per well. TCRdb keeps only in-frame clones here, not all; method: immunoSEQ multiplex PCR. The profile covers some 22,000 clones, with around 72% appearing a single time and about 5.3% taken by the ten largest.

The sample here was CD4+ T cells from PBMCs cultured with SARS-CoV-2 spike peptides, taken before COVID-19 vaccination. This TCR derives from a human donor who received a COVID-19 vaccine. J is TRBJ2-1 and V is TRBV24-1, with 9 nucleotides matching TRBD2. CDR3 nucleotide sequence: TGTGCCACCAGTGACCATCGGACTAGCGAGTACAATGAGCAGTTCTTC. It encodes CATSDHRTSEYNEQFF.